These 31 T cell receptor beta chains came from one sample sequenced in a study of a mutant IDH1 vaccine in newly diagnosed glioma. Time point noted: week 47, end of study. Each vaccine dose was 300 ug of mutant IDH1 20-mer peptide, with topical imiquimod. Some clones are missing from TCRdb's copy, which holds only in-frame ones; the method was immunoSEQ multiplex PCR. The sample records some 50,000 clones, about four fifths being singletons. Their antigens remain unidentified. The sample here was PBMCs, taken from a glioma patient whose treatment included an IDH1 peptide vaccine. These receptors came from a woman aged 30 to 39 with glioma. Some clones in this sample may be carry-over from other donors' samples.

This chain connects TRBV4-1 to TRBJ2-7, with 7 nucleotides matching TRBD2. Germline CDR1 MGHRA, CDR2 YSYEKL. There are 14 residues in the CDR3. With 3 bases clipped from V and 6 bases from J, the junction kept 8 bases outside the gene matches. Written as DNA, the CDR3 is TGCGCCAGCAGCCAGTCTACGGGGGAGGGCGAGCAGTACTTC. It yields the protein CASSQSTGEGEQYF.

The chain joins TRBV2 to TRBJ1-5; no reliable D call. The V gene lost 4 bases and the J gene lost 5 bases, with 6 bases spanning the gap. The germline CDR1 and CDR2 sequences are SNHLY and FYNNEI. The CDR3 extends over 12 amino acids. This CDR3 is CASSGEDQPQHF. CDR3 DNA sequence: TGTGCCAGCAGTGGGGAGGATCAGCCCCAGCATTTT.

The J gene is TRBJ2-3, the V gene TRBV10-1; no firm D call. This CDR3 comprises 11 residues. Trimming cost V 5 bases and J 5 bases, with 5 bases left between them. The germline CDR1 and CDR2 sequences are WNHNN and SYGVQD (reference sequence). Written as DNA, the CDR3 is TGCGCCAGCAGTATGGGAGATACGCAGTATTTT. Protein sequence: CASSMGDTQYF.

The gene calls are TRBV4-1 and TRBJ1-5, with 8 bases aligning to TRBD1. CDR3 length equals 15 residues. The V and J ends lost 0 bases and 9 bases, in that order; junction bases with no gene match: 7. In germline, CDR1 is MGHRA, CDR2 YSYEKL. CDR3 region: CASSQDQGAQRPQHF. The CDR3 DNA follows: TGCGCCAGCAGCCAAGATCAGGGGGCGCAAAGGCCCCAGCATTTT.

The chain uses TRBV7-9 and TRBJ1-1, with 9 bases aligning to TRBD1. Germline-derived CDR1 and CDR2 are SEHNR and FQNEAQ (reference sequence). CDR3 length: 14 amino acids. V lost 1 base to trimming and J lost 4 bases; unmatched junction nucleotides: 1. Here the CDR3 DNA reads TGTGCCAGCAGCTTAGTACAGGGGGCCACTGAAGCTTTCTTT. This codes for CASSLVQGATEAFF.

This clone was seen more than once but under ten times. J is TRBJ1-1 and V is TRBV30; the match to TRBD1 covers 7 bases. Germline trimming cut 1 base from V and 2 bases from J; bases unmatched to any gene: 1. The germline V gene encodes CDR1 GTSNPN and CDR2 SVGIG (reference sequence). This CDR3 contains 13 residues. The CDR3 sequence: CAWSGGGNTEAFF. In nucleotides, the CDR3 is TGTGCCTGGAGTGGAGGGGGCAACACTGAAGCTTTCTTT.

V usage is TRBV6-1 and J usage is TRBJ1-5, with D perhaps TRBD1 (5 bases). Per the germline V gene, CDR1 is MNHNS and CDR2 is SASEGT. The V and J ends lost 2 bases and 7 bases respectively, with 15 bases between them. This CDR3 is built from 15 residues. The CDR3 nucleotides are TGTGCCAGCAGTGAAAGACAGAGTGTAGGGCAGCCCCAGCATTTT. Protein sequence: CASSERQSVGQPQHF.

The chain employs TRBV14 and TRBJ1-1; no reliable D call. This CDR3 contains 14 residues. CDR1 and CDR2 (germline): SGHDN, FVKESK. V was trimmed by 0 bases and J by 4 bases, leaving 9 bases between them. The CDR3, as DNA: TGTGCCAGCAGCCAAGATTCGATGAGCACTGAAGCTTTCTTT. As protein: CASSQDSMSTEAFF.

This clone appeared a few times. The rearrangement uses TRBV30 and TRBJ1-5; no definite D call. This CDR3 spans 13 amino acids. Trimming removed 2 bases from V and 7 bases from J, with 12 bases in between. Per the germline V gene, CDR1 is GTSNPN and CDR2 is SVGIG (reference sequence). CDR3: CAWSPTVRQPQHF. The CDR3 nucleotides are TGTGCCTGGAGTCCTACTGTGAGGCAGCCCCAGCATTTT. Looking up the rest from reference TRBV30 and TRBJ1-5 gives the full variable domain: SQTIHQWPATLVQPVGSPLSLECTVEGTSNPNLYWYRQAAGRGLQLLFYSVGIGQISSEVPQNLSASRPQDRQFILSSKKLLLSDSGFYLCAWSPTVRQPQHFGDGTRLSIL.

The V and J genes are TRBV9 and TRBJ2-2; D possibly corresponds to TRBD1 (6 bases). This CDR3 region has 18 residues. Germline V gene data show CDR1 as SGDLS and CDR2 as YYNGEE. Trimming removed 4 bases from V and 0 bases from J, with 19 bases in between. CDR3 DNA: TGTGCCAGCAGCCCGCATGGGGGAACAGGGCCGAACACCGGGGAGCTGTTTTTT. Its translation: CASSPHGGTGPNTGELFF. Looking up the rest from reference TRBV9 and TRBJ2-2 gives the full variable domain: DSGVTQTPKHLITATGQRVTLRCSPRSGDLSVYWYQQSLDQGLQFLIQYYNGEERAKGNILERFSAQQFPDLHSELNLSSLELGDSALYFCASSPHGGTGPNTGELFFGEGSRLTVL.

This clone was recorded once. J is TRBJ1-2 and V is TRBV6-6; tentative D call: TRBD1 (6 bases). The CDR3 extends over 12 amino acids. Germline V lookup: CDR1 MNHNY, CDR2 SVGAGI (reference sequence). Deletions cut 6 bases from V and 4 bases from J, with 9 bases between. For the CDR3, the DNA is TGTGCCAGCAGCCGGGACACCTATGGCTACACCTTC. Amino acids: CASSRDTYGYTF.

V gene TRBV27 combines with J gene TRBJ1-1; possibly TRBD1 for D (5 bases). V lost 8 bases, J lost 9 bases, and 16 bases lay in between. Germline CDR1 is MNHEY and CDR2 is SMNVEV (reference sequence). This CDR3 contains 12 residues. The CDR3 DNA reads TGTGCCAGCGGTCTGACCGGGACTAAAGCTTTCTTT. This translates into CASGLTGTKAFF.

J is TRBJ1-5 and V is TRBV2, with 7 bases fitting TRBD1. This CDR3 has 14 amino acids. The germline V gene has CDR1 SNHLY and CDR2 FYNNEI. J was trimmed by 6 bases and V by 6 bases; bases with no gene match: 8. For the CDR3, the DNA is TGTGCCAGCAGATGGGACAGCTCGCTTCAGCCCCAGCATTTT. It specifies CASRWDSSLQPQHF. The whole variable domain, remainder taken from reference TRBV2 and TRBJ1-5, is EPEVTQTPSHQVTQMGQEVILRCVPISNHLYFYWYRQILGQKVEFLVSFYNNEISEKSEIFDDQFSVERPDGSNFTLKIRSTKLEDSAMYFCASRWDSSLQPQHFGDGTRLSIL.

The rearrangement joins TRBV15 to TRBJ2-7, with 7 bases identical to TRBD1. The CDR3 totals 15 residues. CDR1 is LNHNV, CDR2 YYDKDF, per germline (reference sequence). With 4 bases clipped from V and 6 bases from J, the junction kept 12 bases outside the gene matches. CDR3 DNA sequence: TGTGCCACCAGCATACCCCAAGGGGGCTGGGGCGAGCAGTACTTC. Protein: CATSIPQGGWGEQYF.

The CDR3 loop is CAISEPPVGGSTDTQYF. The CDR3 DNA reads TGTGCCATCAGTGAACCCCCCGTCGGCGGGAGCACAGATACGCAGTATTTT. V usage is TRBV10-3 and J usage is TRBJ2-3; tentative D call: TRBD2 (5 bases). Trimming pared 3 bases from V and 0 bases from J, leaving 16 bases between. CDR3 length equals 17 residues. CDR1 is ENHRY, CDR2 SYGVKD, per germline.

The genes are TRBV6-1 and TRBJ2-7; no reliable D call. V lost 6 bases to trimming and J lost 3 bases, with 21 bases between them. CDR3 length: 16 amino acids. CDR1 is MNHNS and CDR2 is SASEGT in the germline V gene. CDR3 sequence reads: CASRETPGASDYEQYF. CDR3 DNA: TGTGCCAGCAGAGAAACCCCGGGCGCGAGCGACTACGAGCAGTACTTC.

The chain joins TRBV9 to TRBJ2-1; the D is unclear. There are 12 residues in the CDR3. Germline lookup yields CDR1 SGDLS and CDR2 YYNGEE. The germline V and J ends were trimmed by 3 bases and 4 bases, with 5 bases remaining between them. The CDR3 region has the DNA TGTGCCAGCAGCGCACATTACAATGAGCAGTTCTTC. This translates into CASSAHYNEQFF.

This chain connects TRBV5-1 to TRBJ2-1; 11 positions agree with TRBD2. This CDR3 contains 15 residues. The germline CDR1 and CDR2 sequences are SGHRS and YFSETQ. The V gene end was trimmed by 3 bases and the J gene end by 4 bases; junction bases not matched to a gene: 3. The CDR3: CASSSTSGSYNEQFF. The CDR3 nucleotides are TGCGCCAGCAGCTCCACTAGCGGGAGTTACAATGAGCAGTTCTTC.

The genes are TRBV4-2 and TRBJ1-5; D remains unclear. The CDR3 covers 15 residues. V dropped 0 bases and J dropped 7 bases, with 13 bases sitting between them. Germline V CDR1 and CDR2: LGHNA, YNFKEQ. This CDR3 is CASSQESGYNQPQHF. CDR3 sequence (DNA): TGTGCCAGCAGCCAAGAATCAGGCTACAACCAGCCCCAGCATTTT.

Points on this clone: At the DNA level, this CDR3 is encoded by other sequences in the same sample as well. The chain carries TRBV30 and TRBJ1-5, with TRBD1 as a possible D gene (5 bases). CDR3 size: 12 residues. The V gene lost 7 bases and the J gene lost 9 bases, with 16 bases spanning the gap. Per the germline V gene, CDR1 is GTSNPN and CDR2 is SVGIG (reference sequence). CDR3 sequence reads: CALSQLGGPQHF. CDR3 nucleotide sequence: TGTGCCTTATCACAGTTGGGGGGGCCCCAGCATTTT.

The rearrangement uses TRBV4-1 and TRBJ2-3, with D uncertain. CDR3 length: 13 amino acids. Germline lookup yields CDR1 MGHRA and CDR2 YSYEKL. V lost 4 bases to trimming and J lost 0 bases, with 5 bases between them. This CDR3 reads CASSLTSTDTQYF. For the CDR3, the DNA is TGCGCCAGCAGCCTGACGAGCACAGATACGCAGTATTTT.

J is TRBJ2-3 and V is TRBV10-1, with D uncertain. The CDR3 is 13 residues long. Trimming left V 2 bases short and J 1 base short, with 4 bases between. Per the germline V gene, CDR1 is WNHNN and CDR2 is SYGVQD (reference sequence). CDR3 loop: CASSELGTDTQYF. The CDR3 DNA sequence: TGCGCCAGCAGTGAGCTAGGCACAGATACGCAGTATTTT.

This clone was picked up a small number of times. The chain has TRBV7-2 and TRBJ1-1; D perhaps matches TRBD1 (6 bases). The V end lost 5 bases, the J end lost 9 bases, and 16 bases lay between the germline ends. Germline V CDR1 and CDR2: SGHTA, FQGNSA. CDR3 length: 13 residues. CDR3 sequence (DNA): TGTGCCAGCAGCCCCGGACAGCTCGTAAAAGCTTTCTTT. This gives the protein CASSPGQLVKAFF.

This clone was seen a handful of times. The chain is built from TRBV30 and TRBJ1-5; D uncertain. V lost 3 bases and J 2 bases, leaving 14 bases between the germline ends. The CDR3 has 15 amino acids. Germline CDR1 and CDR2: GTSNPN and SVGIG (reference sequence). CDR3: CAWSPTGSRNQPQHF. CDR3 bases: TGTGCCTGGAGCCCAACGGGCTCTCGCAATCAGCCCCAGCATTTT.

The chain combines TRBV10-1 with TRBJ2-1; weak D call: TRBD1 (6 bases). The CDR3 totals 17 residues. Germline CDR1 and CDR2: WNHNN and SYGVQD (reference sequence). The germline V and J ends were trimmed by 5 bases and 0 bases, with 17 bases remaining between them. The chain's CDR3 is CASSLNQGKSSYNEQFF. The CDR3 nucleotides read TGCGCCAGCAGTTTAAATCAGGGGAAGAGCTCCTACAATGAGCAGTTCTTC.

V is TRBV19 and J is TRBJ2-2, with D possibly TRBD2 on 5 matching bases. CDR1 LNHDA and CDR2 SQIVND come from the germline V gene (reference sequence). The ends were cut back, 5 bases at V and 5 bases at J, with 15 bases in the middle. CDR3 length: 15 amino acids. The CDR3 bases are TGTGCCAGTAGTCCATGGGGTGGCGGGACCGGGGAGCTGTTTTTT. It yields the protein CASSPWGGGTGELFF.

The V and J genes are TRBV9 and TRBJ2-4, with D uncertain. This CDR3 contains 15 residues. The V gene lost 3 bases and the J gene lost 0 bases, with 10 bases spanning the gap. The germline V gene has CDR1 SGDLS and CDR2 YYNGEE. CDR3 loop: CASSASGGAKNIQYF. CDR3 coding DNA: TGTGCCAGCAGCGCGTCAGGCGGAGCCAAAAACATTCAGTACTTC.

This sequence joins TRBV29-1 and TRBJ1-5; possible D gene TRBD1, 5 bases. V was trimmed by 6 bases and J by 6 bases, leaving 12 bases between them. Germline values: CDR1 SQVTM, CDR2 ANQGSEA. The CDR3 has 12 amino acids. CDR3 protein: CSVAGDGQPQHF. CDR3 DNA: TGCAGCGTCGCTGGGGACGGTCAGCCCCAGCATTTT.

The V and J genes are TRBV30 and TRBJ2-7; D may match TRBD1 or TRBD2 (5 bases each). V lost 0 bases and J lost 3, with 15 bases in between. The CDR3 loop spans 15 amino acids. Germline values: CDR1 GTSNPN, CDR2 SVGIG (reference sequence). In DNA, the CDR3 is TGTGCCTGGAGTGTACTAGGCCAGGGAGACTACGAGCAGTACTTC. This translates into CAWSVLGQGDYEQYF.

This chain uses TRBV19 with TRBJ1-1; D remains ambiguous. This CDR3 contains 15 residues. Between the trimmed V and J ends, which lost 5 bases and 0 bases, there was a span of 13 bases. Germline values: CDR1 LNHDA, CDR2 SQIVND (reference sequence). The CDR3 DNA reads TGTGCCAGTAGTCCCCTCGCCTTCATGAACACTGAAGCTTTCTTT. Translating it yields CASSPLAFMNTEAFF.

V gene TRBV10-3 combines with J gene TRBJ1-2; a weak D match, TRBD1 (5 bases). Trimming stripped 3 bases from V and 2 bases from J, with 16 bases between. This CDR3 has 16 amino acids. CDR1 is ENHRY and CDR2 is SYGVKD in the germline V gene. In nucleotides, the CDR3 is TGTGCCATCAGTGATAGGGTCAGCGGGGGGAACTATGGCTACACCTTC. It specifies CAISDRVSGGNYGYTF.